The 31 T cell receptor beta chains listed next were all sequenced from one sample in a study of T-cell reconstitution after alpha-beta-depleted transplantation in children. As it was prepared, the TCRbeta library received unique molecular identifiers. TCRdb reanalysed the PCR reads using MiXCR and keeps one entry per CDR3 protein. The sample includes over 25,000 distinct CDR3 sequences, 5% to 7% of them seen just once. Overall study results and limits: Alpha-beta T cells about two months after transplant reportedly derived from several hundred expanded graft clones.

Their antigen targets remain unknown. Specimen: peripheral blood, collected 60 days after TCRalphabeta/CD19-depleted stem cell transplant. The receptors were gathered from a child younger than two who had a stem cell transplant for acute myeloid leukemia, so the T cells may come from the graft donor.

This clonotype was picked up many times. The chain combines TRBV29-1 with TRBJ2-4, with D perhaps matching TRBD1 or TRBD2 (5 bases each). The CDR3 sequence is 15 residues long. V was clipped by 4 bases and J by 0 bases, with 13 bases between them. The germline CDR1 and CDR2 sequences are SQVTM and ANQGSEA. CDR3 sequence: CSVGAGTLAKNIQYF. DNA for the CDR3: TGCAGCGTTGGGGCCGGGACGCTAGCCAAAAACATTCAGTACTTC.

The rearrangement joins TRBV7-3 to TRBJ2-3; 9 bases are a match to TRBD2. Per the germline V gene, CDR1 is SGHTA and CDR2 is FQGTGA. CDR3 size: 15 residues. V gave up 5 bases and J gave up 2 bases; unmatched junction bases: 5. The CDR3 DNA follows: TGTGCCAGCAGCCAACTAGCGGGTATCACAGATACGCAGTATTTT. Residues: CASSQLAGITDTQYF.

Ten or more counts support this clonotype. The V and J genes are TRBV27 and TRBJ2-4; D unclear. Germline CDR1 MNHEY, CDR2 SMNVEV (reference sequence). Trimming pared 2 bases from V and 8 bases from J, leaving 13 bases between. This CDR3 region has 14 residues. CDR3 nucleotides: TGTGCCAGCAGTTTAGTAGGGCTCGCGGACATTCAGTACTTC. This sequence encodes CASSLVGLADIQYF.

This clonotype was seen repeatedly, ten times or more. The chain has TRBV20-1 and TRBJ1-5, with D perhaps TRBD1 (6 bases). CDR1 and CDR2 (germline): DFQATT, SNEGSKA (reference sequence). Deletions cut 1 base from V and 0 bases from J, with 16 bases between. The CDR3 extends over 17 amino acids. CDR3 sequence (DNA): TGCAGTGCTAGAGTATCCAGGGGCCGATATAGCAATCAGCCCCAGCATTTT. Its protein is CSARVSRGRYSNQPQHF.

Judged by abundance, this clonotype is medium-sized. The DNA for the CDR3 is TGTGCCAGCAGCACCCCCCGGGACTACCCACCGGATGCCGAGCAGTACTTC. Its protein is CASSTPRDYPPDAEQYF. V gene TRBV7-9 combines with J gene TRBJ2-7; TRBD2 aligns across 7 bases. With 5 bases clipped from V and 6 bases from J, the junction kept 19 bases outside the gene matches. Germline values: CDR1 SEHNR, CDR2 FQNEAQ (reference sequence). This CDR3 region has 17 residues. Drawing the rest from reference TRBV7-9 and TRBJ2-7, the complete variable domain is DTGVSQNPRHKITKRGQNVTFRCDPISEHNRLYWYRQTLGQGPEFLTYFQNEAQLEKSRLLSDRFSAERPKGSFSTLEIQRTEQGDSAMYLCASSTPRDYPPDAEQYFGPGTRLTVT.

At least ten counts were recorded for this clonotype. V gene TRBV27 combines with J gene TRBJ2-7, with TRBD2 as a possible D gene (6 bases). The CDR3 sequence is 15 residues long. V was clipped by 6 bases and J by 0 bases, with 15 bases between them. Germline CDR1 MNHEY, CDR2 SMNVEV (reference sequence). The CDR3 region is CASSPLAPSSYEQYF. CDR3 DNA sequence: TGTGCCAGCAGCCCCCTAGCGCCGAGCTCCTACGAGCAGTACTTC.

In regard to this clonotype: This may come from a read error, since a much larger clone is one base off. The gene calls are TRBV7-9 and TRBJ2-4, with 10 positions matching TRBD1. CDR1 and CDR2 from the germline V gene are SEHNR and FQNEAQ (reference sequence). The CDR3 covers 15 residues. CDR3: CASSSTGGTKIIQYF. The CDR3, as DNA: TGTGCCAGCAGCTCGACAGGGGGCACAAAAATCATTCAGTACTTC.

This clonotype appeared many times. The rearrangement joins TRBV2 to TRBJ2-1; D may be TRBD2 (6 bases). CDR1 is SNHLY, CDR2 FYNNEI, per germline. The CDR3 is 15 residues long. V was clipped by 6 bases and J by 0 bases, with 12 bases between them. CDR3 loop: CASSPGLLSYNEQFF. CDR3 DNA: TGTGCCAGCAGCCCGGGACTTCTCTCCTACAATGAGCAGTTCTTC.

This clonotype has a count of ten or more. CDR3 sequence reads: CASSFGYSEEQYF. In DNA form, the CDR3 reads TGTGCCAGCAGTTTCGGGTACTCTGAGGAGCAGTACTTC. V and J are TRBV12-3 or TRBV12-4 and TRBJ2-7; no firm D call. This CDR3 is built from 13 residues. V shed 3 bases and J shed 7 bases, with 13 bases lying between them.

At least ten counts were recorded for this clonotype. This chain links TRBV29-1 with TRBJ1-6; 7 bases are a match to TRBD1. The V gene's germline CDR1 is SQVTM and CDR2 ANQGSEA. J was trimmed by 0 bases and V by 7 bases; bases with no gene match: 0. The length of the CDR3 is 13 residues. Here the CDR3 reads CSAGGSYNSPLHF. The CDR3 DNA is TGCAGCGCAGGGGGCTCCTATAATTCACCCCTCCACTTT.

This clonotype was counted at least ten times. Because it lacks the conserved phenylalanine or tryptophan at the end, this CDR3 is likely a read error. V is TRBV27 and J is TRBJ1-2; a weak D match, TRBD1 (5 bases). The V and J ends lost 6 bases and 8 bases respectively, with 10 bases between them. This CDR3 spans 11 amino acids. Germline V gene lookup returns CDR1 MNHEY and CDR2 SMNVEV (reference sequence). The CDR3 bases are TGTGCCAGCAGGGCAGGGAGCGGCTACACCTCC. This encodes CASRAGSGYTS.

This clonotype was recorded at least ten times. CDR3 in amino acids: CAIFNIWSYEQYF. The CDR3 coding sequence is TGTGCCATTTTCAATATATGGTCCTACGAGCAGTACTTC. The gene calls are TRBV10-3 and TRBJ2-7; D not resolved. The CDR3 sequence is 13 residues long. Per germline, CDR1 ENHRY and CDR2 SYGVKD. Trimming left V 9 bases short and J 1 base short, with 13 bases between.

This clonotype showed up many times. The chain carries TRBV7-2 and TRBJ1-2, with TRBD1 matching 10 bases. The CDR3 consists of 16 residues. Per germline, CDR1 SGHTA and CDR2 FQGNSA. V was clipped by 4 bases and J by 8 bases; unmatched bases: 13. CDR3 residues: CASSSRPDRGRRGYTF. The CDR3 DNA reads TGTGCCAGCAGCTCGAGGCCTGACAGGGGGCGCCGAGGCTACACCTTC.

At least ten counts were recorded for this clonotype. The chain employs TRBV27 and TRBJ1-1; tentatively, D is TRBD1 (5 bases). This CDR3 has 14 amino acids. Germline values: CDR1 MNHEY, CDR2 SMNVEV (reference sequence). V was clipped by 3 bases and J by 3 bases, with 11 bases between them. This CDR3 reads CASSFLRGHTEAFF. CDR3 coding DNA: TGTGCCAGCAGTTTTCTGAGGGGCCACACTGAAGCTTTCTTT.

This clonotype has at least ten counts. For the CDR3, the DNA is TGTGCCAGCAGCGCAAGTAGCGGGAACTCCTACAATGAGCAGTTCTTC. Translating it yields CASSASSGNSYNEQFF. The chain couples TRBV9 to TRBJ2-1; 8 nucleotides align to TRBD2. The CDR3 runs to 16 residues. Germline V CDR1 and CDR2: SGDLS, YYNGEE. Germline trimming cut 3 bases from V and 0 bases from J; bases unmatched to any gene: 5.

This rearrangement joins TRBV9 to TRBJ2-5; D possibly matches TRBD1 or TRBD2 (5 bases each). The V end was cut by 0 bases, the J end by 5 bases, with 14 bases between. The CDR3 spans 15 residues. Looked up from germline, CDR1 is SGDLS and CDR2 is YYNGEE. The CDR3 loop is CASSVEPGWDETQYF. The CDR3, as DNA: TGTGCCAGCAGCGTAGAGCCAGGGTGGGACGAGACCCAGTACTTC.

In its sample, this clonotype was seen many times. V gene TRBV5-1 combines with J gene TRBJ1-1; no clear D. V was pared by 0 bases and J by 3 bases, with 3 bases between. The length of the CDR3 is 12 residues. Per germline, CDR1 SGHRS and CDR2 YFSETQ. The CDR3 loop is CASSLGDTEAFF. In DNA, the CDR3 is TGCGCCAGCAGCTTGGGGGACACTGAAGCTTTCTTT.

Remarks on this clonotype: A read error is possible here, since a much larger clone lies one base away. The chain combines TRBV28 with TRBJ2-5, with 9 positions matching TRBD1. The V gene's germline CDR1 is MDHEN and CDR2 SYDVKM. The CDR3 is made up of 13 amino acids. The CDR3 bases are TGTGCCAGCAGAGACAGGGGGAGGGAGACCCATTACTTC. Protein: CASRDRGRETHYF. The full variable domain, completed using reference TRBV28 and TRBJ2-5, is DVKVTQSSRYLVKRTGEKVFLECVQDMDHENMFWYRQDPGLGLRLIYFSYDVKMKEKGDIPEGYSVSREKKERFSLILESASTNQTSMYLCASRDRGRETHYFGPGTRLLVL.

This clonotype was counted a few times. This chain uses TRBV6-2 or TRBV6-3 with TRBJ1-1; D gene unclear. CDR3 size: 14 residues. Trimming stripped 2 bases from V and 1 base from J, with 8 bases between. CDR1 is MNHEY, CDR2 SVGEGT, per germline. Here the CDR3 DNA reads TGTGCCAGCAGTTACCCAGGATCGAACACTGAAGCTTTCTTT. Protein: CASSYPGSNTEAFF.

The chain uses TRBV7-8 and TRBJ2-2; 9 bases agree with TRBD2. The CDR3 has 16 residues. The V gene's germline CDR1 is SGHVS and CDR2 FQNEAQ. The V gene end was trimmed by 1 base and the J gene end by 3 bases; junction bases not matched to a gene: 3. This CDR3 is CASSLGGGRDTGELFF. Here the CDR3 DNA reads TGTGCCAGCAGCTTAGGGGGCGGGAGGGACACCGGGGAGCTGTTTTTT.

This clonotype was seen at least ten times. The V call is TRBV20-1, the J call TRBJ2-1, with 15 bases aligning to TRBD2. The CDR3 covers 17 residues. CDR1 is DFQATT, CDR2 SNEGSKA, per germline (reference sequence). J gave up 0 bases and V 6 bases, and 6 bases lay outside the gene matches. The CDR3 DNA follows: TGCAGTGCGCGGACTAGCGGGAGGGACAGCTCCTACAATGAGCAGTTCTTC. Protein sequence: CSARTSGRDSSYNEQFF.

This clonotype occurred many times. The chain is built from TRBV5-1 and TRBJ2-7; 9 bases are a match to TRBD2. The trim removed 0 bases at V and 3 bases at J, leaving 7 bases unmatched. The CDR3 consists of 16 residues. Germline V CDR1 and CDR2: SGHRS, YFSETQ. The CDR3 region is CASSLEASGEGYEQYF. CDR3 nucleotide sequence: TGCGCCAGCAGCTTGGAGGCTAGCGGGGAGGGCTACGAGCAGTACTTC.

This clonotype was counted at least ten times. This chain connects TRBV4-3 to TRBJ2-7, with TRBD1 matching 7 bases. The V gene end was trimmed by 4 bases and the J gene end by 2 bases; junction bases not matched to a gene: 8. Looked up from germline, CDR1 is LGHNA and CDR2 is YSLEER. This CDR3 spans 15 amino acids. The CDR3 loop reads CASSLEWGTAYEQYF. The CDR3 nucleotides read TGCGCCAGCAGCCTAGAGTGGGGGACAGCCTACGAGCAGTACTTC.

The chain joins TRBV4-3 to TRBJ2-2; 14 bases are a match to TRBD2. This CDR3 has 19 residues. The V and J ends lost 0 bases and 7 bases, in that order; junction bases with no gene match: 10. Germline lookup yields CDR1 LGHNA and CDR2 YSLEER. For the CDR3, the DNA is TGCGCCAGCAGCCAAGATCCTACCGGGACTAGCGGGAGAGACGGGGAGCTGTTTTTT. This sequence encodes CASSQDPTGTSGRDGELFF.

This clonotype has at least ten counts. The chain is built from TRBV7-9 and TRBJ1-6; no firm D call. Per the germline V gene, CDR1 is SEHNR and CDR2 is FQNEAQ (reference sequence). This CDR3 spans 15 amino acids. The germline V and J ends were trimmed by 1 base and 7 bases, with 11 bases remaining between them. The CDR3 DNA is TGTGCCAGCAGCTTAGGACCCCTGGGGAATTCACCCCTCCACTTT. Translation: CASSLGPLGNSPLHF.

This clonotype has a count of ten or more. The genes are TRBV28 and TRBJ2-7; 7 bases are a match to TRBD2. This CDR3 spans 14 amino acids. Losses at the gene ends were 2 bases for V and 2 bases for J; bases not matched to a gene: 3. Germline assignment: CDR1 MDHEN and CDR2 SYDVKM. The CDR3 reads CASSLGGGAYEQYF. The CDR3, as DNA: TGTGCCAGCAGTTTAGGGGGGGGGGCCTACGAGCAGTACTTC.

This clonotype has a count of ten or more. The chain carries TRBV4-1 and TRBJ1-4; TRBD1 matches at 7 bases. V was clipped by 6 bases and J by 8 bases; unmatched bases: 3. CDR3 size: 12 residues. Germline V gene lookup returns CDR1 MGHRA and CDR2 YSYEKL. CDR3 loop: CASSHRGEKLFF. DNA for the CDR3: TGCGCCAGCAGTCACAGGGGAGAAAAACTGTTTTTT.

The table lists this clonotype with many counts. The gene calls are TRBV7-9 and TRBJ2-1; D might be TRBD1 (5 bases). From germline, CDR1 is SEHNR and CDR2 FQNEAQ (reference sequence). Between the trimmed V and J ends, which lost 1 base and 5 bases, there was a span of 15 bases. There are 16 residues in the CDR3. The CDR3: CASSLVGRGMNNEQFF. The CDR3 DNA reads TGTGCCAGCAGCTTAGTTGGAAGGGGTATGAACAATGAGCAGTTCTTC.

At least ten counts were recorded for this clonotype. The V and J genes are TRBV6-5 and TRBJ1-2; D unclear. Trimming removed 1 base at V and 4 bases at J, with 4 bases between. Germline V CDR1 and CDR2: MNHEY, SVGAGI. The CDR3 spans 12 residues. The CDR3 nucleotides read TGTGCCAGCAGTTACTGCCCCTATGGCTACACCTTC. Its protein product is CASSYCPYGYTF.

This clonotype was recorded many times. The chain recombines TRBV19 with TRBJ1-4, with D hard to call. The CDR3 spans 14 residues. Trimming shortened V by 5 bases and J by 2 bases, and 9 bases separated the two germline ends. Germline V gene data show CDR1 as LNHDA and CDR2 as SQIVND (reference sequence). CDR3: CASSFLDTNEKLFF. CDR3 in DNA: TGTGCCAGTAGTTTTCTGGACACTAATGAAAAACTGTTTTTT.

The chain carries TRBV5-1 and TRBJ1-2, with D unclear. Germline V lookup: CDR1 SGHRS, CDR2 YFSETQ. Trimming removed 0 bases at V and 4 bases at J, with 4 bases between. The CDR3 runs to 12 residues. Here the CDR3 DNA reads TGCGCCAGCAGCTTGGGAAGCTATGGCTACACCTTC. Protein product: CASSLGSYGYTF.